This is a list of T cell receptor beta chains from one sample in a study of radiotherapy plus CTLA-4 blockade in lung cancer. Some clones are missing from TCRdb's copy, which holds only in-frame ones; the method was immunoSEQ multiplex PCR. This table has 100,000 to 150,000 clones, 75% to 90% appearing once. The source material was peripheral blood, sampled from a patient treated with radiotherapy plus ipilimumab. All receptors derive from a human donor with non-small cell lung cancer that progressed on radiotherapy plus ipilimumab. The CDR3 runs from the conserved cysteine through the conserved F or W. Fields, in order: CDR3 length, V gene, clone size, J gene, CDR3 protein. Rows give clone size only sometimes, using once, few, many, or a class for an expanded clone.

16	TRBV19	.	TRBJ1-2	CASQRQGEESQYGYTF
16	TRBV28	.	TRBJ1-5	CASSTRGQGLNQPQHF
16	TRBV11-2	once	TRBJ2-7	CASSARDRVGSYEQYF
19	TRBV27	.	TRBJ2-7	CASSLSASGSSKITYEQYF
17	TRBV5-4	.	TRBJ2-7	CASSLGSGGAVHYEQYF
12	TRBV27	.	TRBJ2-1	CASSSKRLVTFF
13	TRBV19	.	TRBJ2-5	CASSPQLEETQYF
11	TRBV2	.	TRBJ2-1	CASQLGYEQFF
16	TRBV19	.	TRBJ1-2	CASSFAGTGGFGGYTF
15	TRBV2	.	TRBJ1-5	CASSQLTGPYQPQHF
14	TRBV2	.	TRBJ2-7	CASSEAQQVHEQYF
16	TRBV7-8	.	TRBJ2-1	CASSSILRGFGNEQFF
17	TRBV28	.	TRBJ1-5	CASSLGKGEGSNQPQHF
15	TRBV7-9	.	TRBJ1-2	CASSLGRTGGDGYTF
14	TRBV27	.	TRBJ1-1	CASRRGHLNTEAFF
14	TRBV27	few	TRBJ2-2	CASSLAGRGGELFF
11	TRBV2	.	TRBJ2-5	CASRLGETQYF
13	TRBV10-3	.	TRBJ2-3	CAISGRRPDTQYF
13	TRBV27	.	TRBJ2-3	CASSLTGKGTQYF
12	TRBV13	.	TRBJ2-4	CQRGRDKNIQYF
14	TRBV6-1	.	TRBJ2-4	CASSEGLAKNIQYF
16	TRBV6-1	.	TRBJ2-3	CASSAARIPSTDTQYF
14	TRBV2	.	TRBJ2-7	CASTRWDEAYEQYF
13	TRBV6-1	.	TRBJ2-7	CASSPGRNYEQYF
16	TRBV7-2	once	TRBJ2-3	CASSLVGGAYTDTQYF
12	TRBV19	once	TRBJ1-2	CASIDVHYGYTF
21	TRBV2	.	TRBJ2-6	CASRNKTGRLRVLSGANVLTF
15	TRBV19	.	TRBJ2-7	CASSTPGLAPYEQYF
17	TRBV5-1	.	TRBJ2-3	CASSLGPTSGSMDTQYF
14	TRBV4-1	.	TRBJ2-3	CASSQAAGADTQYF
15	TRBV18	.	TRBJ1-1	CASSQSGRENTEAFF
14	TRBV30	.	TRBJ1-5	CACSSANSNQPQHF
14	TRBV7-9	.	TRBJ2-5	CASSLRGVKETQYF